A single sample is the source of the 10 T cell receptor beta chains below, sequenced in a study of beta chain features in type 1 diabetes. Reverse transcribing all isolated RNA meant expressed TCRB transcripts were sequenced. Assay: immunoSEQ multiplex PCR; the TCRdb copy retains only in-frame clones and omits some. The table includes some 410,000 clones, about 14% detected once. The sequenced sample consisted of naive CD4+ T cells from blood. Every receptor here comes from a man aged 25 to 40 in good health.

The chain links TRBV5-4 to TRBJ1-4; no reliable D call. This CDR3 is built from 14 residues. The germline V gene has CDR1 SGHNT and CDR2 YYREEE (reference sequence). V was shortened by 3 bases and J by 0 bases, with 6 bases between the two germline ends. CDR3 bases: TGTGCCAGCAGCTCCCGGGCAACTAATGAAAAACTGTTTTTT. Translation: CASSSRATNEKLFF.

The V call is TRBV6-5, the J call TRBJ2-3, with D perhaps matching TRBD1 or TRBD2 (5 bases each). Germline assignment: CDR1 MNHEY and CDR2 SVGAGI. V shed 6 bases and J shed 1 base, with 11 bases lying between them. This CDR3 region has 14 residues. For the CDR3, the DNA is TGTGCCAGCAGCTCCGGGGCCCGCACAGATACGCAGTATTTT. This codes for CASSSGARTDTQYF.

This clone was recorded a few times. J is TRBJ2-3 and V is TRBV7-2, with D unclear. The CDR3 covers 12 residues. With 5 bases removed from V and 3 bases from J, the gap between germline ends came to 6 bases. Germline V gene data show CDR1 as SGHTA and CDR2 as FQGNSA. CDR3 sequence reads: CASSPFTDTQYF. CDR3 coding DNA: TGTGCCAGCAGCCCCTTTACAGATACGCAGTATTTT. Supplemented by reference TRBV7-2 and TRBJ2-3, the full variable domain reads GAGVSQSPSNKVTEKGKDVELRCDPISGHTALYWYRQSLGQGLEFLIYFQGNSAPDKSGLPSDRFSAERTGGSVSTLTIQRTQQEDSAVYLCASSPFTDTQYFGPGTRLTVL.

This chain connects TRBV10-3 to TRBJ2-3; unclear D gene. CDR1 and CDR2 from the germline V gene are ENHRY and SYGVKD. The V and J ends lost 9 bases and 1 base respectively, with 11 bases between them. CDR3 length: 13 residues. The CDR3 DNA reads TGTGCCATTACGACCTCTCGCACAGATACGCAGTATTTT. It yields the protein CAITTSRTDTQYF.

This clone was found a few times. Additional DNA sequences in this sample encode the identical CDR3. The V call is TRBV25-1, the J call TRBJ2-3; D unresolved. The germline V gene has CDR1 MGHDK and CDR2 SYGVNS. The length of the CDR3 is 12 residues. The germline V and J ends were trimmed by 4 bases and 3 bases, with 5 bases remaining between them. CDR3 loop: CASSGQTDTQYF. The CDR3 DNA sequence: TGTGCCAGCAGTGGCCAGACAGATACGCAGTATTTT.

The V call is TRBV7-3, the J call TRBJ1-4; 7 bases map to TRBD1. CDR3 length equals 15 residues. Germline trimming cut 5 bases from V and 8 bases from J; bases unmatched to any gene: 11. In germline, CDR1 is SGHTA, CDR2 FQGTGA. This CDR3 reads CASSATTGFGEKLFF. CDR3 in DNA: TGTGCCAGCAGCGCAACGACAGGGTTTGGGGAAAAACTGTTTTTT.

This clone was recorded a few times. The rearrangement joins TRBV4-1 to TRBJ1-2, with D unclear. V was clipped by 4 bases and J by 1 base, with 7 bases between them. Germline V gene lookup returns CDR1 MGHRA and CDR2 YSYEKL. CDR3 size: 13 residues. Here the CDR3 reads CASSRGNNYGYTF. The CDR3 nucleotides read TGCGCCAGCAGCCGCGGAAATAACTATGGCTACACCTTC.

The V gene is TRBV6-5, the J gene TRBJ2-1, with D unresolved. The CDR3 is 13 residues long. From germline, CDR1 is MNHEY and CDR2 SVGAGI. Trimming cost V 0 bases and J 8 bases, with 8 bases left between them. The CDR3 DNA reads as TGTGCCAGCAGTTACTCGAGGCGTGATGAGCAGTTCTTC. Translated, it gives CASSYSRRDEQFF.

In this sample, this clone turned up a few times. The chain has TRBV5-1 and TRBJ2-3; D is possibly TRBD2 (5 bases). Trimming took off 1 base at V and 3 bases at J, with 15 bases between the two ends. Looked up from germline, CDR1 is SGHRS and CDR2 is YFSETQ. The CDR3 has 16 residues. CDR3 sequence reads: CASSLTVNRGTDTQYF. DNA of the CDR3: TGCGCCAGCAGCTTGACGGTTAATCGGGGAACAGATACGCAGTATTTT.

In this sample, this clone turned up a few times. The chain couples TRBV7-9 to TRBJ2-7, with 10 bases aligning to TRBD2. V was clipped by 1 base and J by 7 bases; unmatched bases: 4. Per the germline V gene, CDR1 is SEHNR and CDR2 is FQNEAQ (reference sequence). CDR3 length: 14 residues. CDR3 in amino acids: CASSLDVLAGEQYV. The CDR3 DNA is TGTGCCAGCAGCTTAGATGTACTAGCGGGGGAGCAGTACGTC.